One T cell receptor beta chain is described in this entry. Its specificity is not known. V was clipped by 1 base and J by 8 bases, with 9 bases between them. This CDR3 spans 13 amino acids. Germline CDR1 SGHRS, CDR2 YFSETQ. The protocol was immunoSEQ multiplex PCR, while the TCRdb copy is restricted to in-frame clones and leaves out a portion. Counted here are 70,000 to 90,000 clones, around 86% occurring once; the ten biggest clones make up about 8.6%. The data were taken from a study of OX40 agonist ivuxolimab in advanced cancers. Across the whole study: Ivuxolimab was delivered to patients intravenously every 2 weeks at doses spanning 0.01 to 10 mg/kg. Three patients, one with hepatocellular carcinoma and two with cutaneous melanoma, responded partially.

Whole-study findings and limits: CD4+ and CD8+ blood T cells expanded clonally by week 6 at 0.1 to 3.0 mg/kg.

The receptor was derived from an adult with an advanced solid tumor such as melanoma, head and neck, liver or kidney cancer. The chain has TRBV5-1 and TRBJ1-4; D uncertain. The starting material was CD4+ or CD8+ T cells sorted from blood, obtained in a trial of the OX40 agonist ivuxolimab. The CDR3 DNA reads TGCGCCAGCAGCTTGAGTCACTTAGAAAAACTGTTTTTT. The encoded protein is CASSLSHLEKLFF.